Sequencing of this TCR beta chain was carried out in a study of graft-versus-host responses after intestinal transplantation. The study's findings and limits: Early post-transplant HvG declines tracked with peak circulating GvH clone levels. The presence of high graft-versus-host to host-versus-graft clonal ratios in allografts characterized patients with graft-donor T cell macrochimerism. In recipient marrow, GvH clones were found, and some appeared first in ileum or blood.

This clone has more than one count but fewer than ten. Its specificity is not known. The method was immunoSEQ multiplex PCR; TCRdb's version includes in-frame clones alone and lacks a portion of them. Among approximately 16,000 clones listed, 82% were seen once. Germline CDR1 and CDR2: SEHNR and FQNEAQ (reference sequence). The J segment lost 2 bases and the V segment lost 2 bases, leaving 5 bases of the junction unmatched. The CDR3 consists of 16 residues. Intraepithelial and lamina propria lymphocytes were isolated from graft specimens. This sequence joins TRBV7-9 and TRBJ2-4, with 8 bases matching TRBD2. The TCR sequence derives from a human patient who received an intestinal transplant, so some T cells may come from the graft donor. The sequencing here drew on ileum tissue, taken 17 days after transplant. The CDR3 DNA follows: TGTGCCAGCAGCTTAACAGCGGGAGATTCCAAAAACATTCAGTACTTC. Translation gives CASSLTAGDSKNIQYF.